This T cell receptor beta chain was identified in a study of T cell clones after liver transplantation (dated by TCRdb to between 2018 and 2021). Describing the broader study: The samples were obtained from ITN030ST, a randomized trial that attempted immunosuppression withdrawal within 2 years after liver transplantation. Donor-reactive T cell clones were identified by TCRbeta sequencing following a pre-transplant mixed lymphocyte reaction and were subsequently tracked in post-transplant blood. Third party-reactive TCRbeta sequences were also identified from pre-transplant MLRs to serve as an antigen-independent comparator for donor-reactive sequences. Of the eight recipients, a few were HCV-positive, while the remaining recipients had been transplanted for non-autoimmune, non-viral indications. Until randomization at 12-24 months post-transplant, subjects were given standard immunosuppression, with no induction therapy. To count as tolerant, a recipient had to stay completely off immunosuppression for at least one year without liver enzymes climbing beyond twice the upper limit of normal. Blood samples were collected pre-transplant, pre-randomization before withdrawal, and post-randomization after either full withdrawal or failed withdrawal. Of the 8 liver transplant recipients making up the studied cohort, 3 were classified as tolerant and 5 as non-tolerant.

Unstimulated PBMCs, after thawing, were stained for CD3, CD4 and CD8 and then FACS-sorted into CD3+CD4+ and CD3+CD8+ populations. All 8 studied subjects were randomized to withdrawal of immunosuppression. The Qiagen DNeasy Blood and Tissue Kit was used for genomic DNA isolation. The research as a whole found: A significant post-transplant decrease in circulating donor-reactive CD4 TCRbeta sequences was observed in 5 of 8 subjects, irrespective of tolerance or HCV status. In two subjects, low numbers of available donor cells limited the measurable donor-reactive repertoire. Because of small, heterogeneous patient numbers and non-standardized post-transplant time points, the conclusions were only preliminary. Because no allograft tissue specimens were available, donor-reactive T cells may have migrated into the graft instead of being deleted. When repertoire turnover was accounted for, significantly reduced detection of donor-reactive sequences was found in 7 of 8 subjects for CD4 and in 8 of 8 subjects for CD8. The decline in donor-reactive sequences exceeded the decline in third party-reactive sequences, suggesting partial antigen-specific deletion that was unrelated to withdrawal success.

About this clone: The clone's antigen remains unknown. Base qualities are not recorded, but no much larger clone differs from it by a single base.

The CDR3 numbers 16 residues from cysteine through phenylalanine. The retained sequence is limited to the CDR3, 48 bases, with the frame set at the first base. The germline V gene (reference sequence) sets CDR1 to SGHNT and CDR2 to YYREEE. For this chain, trimming is 4 bases at the V end and 5 bases at the J end, and the number of junction bases without a gene match is 8. Using immunoSEQ, frozen genomic DNA was subjected to high-throughput TCRbeta CDR3 sequencing, a process that included PCR amplification, mapping, bias correction and internal controls. From the authors' description of their analysis: Productive rearrangements were kept, and unique TCRbeta sequences were defined by CDR3 nucleotide sequence plus V and J gene. A sequence counted as donor-reactive only if the sequence showed at least 5-fold expansion in CFSE-low cells compared with unstimulated pre-transplant cells and had a frequency of at least 0.01%. Minimum frequency thresholds were set for each subject on the basis of the unstimulated sample with the lowest template count, so that a detection power of at least 90% was ensured. Jensen-Shannon divergence between the top 1000 TCRbeta sequences post- versus pre-transplant served as the measure of repertoire turnover. Changes in detection of donor-reactive sequences were tested with two-sided Fisher's exact tests. TCRdb limited this immuneACCESS table to in-frame rearrangements with V and J called. A share of clones is missing; checked studies link under half to unresolved V genes, and the rest is unexplained. The DNA was the basis for D and trimming; V, J and clone size are from that table. This sample has 93,000 or so clones in its table, and about 80% of those were observed once. The ten largest clones capture around 2.9% of the sample.

Here the chain combines TRBV5-4 and TRBJ2-3; 12 junctional bases match TRBD2. The sequence derives from a human patient who received a liver transplant. Where a transplant has occurred, the graft donor may have supplied some of the T cells. The specimen comprised CD4+ T cells from blood, sampled around 49 months after liver transplant. The DNA sequence follows: TGTGCCAGCAGCCCACGACTAGCGGGAGCCATAGATACGCAGTATTTT. The encoded protein is CASSPRLAGAIDTQYF.